The rows below give T cell receptor beta chains drawn from one sample of a study of CD8 T cells in ankylosing spondylitis. MiXCR, run by TCRdb on the 5' RACE reads, gives a single entry per CDR3 protein. The sample has 200,000 to 250,000 distinct CDR3 sequences, approximately 16% seen once; the top ten hold under 55%. The sequenced sample consisted of blood, either unsorted or a sorted T cell fraction (not recorded which). These receptors were collected from a male donor with ankylosing spondylitis. Each CDR3 is given with its conserved first and last residue. Each record gives: V gene, D gene, clone size, J gene, CDR3 protein. D genes are given only for firm matches. Clone size is not always given. Where it is, it says once, few, many or a class for expanded clones.

>TRBV10-1|.|few|TRBJ2-7
CASSTGEDFEQYF
>TRBV27|TRBD1|few|TRBJ2-3
CASSLWGQGAADTQYF
>TRBV6-2/TRBV6-3|.|once|TRBJ2-7
CASSYTLGQSNSYEQYF
>TRBV12-3/TRBV12-4|TRBD2|.|TRBJ2-1
CAISLGVERGGSSYNEQFF
>TRBV19|.|.|TRBJ1-5
CASIDPGRDSNQPQHF
>TRBV28|.|.|TRBJ2-7
CASRGNYEQYF
>TRBV12-3/TRBV12-4|.|many|TRBJ2-1
CASSPASGEQFF
>TRBV5-5|.|many|TRBJ2-2
CASSWNTGELFF
>TRBV7-9|TRBD2|.|TRBJ2-1
CASSQISGGVEQFF
>TRBV6-5|TRBD1|once|TRBJ1-2
CASSYAETGRVKLNYGYTF
>TRBV5-1|TRBD1|once|TRBJ2-7
CASSRGQGSYEQYF
>TRBV4-2|.|many|TRBJ2-7
CASSQEVEYYEQYF
>TRBV7-9|.|few|TRBJ1-2
CASNGWKQGANYGYTF
>TRBV6-5|.|.|TRBJ1-1
CASSYSRSRQNTEAFF
>TRBV12-3/TRBV12-4|.|few|TRBJ2-1
CATAQGSGEQFF
>TRBV12-3/TRBV12-4|.|few|TRBJ2-3
CASSSDWVYLGTDTQYF
>TRBV20-1|TRBD1|.|TRBJ1-1
CSARGVGTGLAEAFF
>TRBV4-3|TRBD2|few|TRBJ2-7
CASSQDPSGAYEQYF
>TRBV11-3|.|.|TRBJ2-1
CASSFPNDEQFF
>TRBV29-1|.|many|TRBJ2-7
CSVEVRNSYEQYF
>TRBV4-1|.|few|TRBJ1-1
CASTWGGNTEAFF
>TRBV4-2|.|many|TRBJ2-7
CASSQGIADSYEQYF
>TRBV4-3|.|few|TRBJ2-3
CASSQELQGSSSTDTQYF
>TRBV20-1|.|.|TRBJ2-1
CSAPGQKNYNEQFF
>TRBV25-1|.|few|TRBJ1-6
CASSDRPGEADIYNSPLHF
>TRBV28|.|.|TRBJ2-7
CASSCRPGHCTSYEQYF
>TRBV3-1|TRBD1|.|TRBJ2-5
CASSQPPGQQETQYF
>TRBV4-2|.|few|TRBJ1-5
CASSQDRGTQGQPQHF
>TRBV11-2|.|few|TRBJ2-3
CASSSQAPPGDTQYF
>TRBV2|TRBD1|many|TRBJ2-7
CASGQGAYEQYF
>TRBV20-1|TRBD2|.|TRBJ2-7
CSARVPGLVSEQYF
>TRBV29-1|TRBD2|many|TRBJ2-7
CSVSERDRSYEQYF
>TRBV13|TRBD2|few|TRBJ2-3
CASSLGLGLAGGPGTDTQYF
>TRBV3-1|.|.|TRBJ2-1
CASSQPGRVNEQFF
>TRBV20-1|TRBD2|once|TRBJ2-7
CSARDRGTSGGPQEQYF
>TRBV5-1|.|many|TRBJ1-1
CASSLAGGMNTEAFF
>TRBV4-3|.|many|TRBJ2-5
CASSQETITQETQYF